Listed below are T cell receptor beta chains from one sample, sequenced in a study of human T cells and chemical hapten exposure. TCRdb reanalysed the RACE reads using MiXCR and keeps one entry per CDR3 protein. Of more than 300,000 distinct CDR3 sequences listed, approximately 5% are singletons. The starting material was whole blood, obtained in connection with sensitization to the hapten diphenylcyclopropenone (DPC). These receptors originate from a woman between 50 and 59 years old with alopecia areata. Some clones in this sample may be carry-over from other donors' samples. CDR3s include the opening cysteine and the closing phenylalanine or tryptophan. The D gene is left open where the match is weak. The size of a clone is reported for some rows only, either as once, few or many, or as a class for expanded clones.

CASSQVVLAVNTGELFF,TGCGCCAGCAGCCAAGTAGTTCTAGCGGTGAACACCGGGGAGCTGTTTTTT,TRBD2,TRBJ2-2,TRBV4-3,17,many
CASSLTSSSYEQYF,TGTGCCAGCAGTTTAACCTCAAGCTCCTACGAGCAGTACTTC,NA,TRBJ2-7,TRBV27,14,NA
CASSSGLAVGEETQYF,TGCGCCAGCAGTTCCGGACTAGCGGTAGGGGAAGAGACCCAGTACTTC,TRBD2,TRBJ2-5,TRBV5-1,16,NA
CATSGPRAEAFF,TGTGCCACCAGTGGCCCGAGGGCTGAAGCTTTCTTT,NA,TRBJ1-1,TRBV24-1,12,few
CAPEGAGANVLTF,TGTGCTCCGGAGGGGGCCGGGGCCAACGTCCTGACTTTC,NA,TRBJ2-6,TRBV25-1,13,many
CSARDRTVSYEQYF,TGCAGTGCTAGAGATCGAACAGTCTCCTACGAGCAGTACTTC,NA,TRBJ2-7,TRBV20-1,14,many
CASRPTGTGGAWSGYTF,TGTGCCAGCAGACCCACCGGGACAGGGGGCGCCTGGTCTGGCTACACCTTC,TRBD1,TRBJ1-2,TRBV28,17,few
CASSSDRDRYAPPYNEQFF,TGTGCCAGCAGCTCGGACCGGGACAGGTACGCCCCTCCCTACAATGAGCAGTTCTTC,TRBD1,TRBJ2-1,TRBV11-3,19,NA
CASSQGRGLTEAFF,TGTGCCAGCAGCCAAGGGAGGGGGCTGACTGAAGCTTTCTTT,TRBD1,TRBJ1-1,TRBV4-2,14,many
CASSPSGGGEKLFF,TGCGCCAGCAGCCCAAGCGGGGGAGGTGAAAAACTGTTTTTT,NA,TRBJ1-4,TRBV4-3,14,NA
CAISVFGGTEAFF,TGTGCCATCAGTGTGTTCGGAGGCACTGAAGCTTTCTTT,NA,TRBJ1-1,TRBV10-3,13,many
CASSLWGTENTEAFF,TGTGCCAGCAGTTTATGGGGGACAGAGAACACTGAAGCTTTCTTT,TRBD1,TRBJ1-1,TRBV12-3/TRBV12-4,15,many
CASTSRPISYGYTF,TGTGCCAGCACCTCGCGACCGATCTCCTATGGCTACACCTTC,NA,TRBJ1-2,TRBV12-3/TRBV12-4,14,NA
CASSWGDRDLTYEQYF,TGTGCCAGCAGTTGGGGAGACAGGGACCTTACCTACGAGCAGTACTTC,TRBD1,TRBJ2-7,TRBV6-2/TRBV6-3,16,many
CASSQRTGELFF,TGTGCCAGCAGCCAGAGGACCGGGGAGCTGTTTTTT,NA,TRBJ2-2,TRBV3-1,12,many
CASSPRGTGYTKNIQYF,TGTGCCAGCAGCCCCAGAGGGACAGGGTATACCAAAAACATTCAGTACTTC,TRBD1,TRBJ2-4,TRBV7-9,17,NA
CASRPDGAGGSTDTQYF,TGTGCCAGCAGGCCTGATGGGGCGGGGGGCAGCACAGATACGCAGTATTTT,TRBD2,TRBJ2-3,TRBV12-3/TRBV12-4,17,NA
CASSSAGPSRGNTEAFF,TGCGCCAGCAGCTCAGCGGGGCCCTCTCGAGGGAACACTGAAGCTTTCTTT,NA,TRBJ1-1,TRBV5-1,17,few
CASSPFWDSSGNTIYF,TGTGCCAGCAGCCCATTCTGGGACTCCTCTGGAAACACCATATATTTT,NA,TRBJ1-3,TRBV28,16,few
CASSLGLPIIEQFF,TGTGCCAGCAGCCTGGGACTTCCCATCATTGAGCAGTTCTTC,NA,TRBJ2-1,TRBV3-1,14,many
CASSLPGPETQYF,TGTGCCAGCAGCTTGCCGGGACCCGAGACCCAGTACTTC,NA,TRBJ2-5,TRBV7-9,13,many
CASSPPLVTGELFF,TGTGCCAGCAGTCCTCCCTTGGTAACCGGGGAGCTGTTTTTT,NA,TRBJ2-2,TRBV7-9,14,many